This paragraph reports one T cell receptor beta chain. What antigen it recognizes has not been identified. No quality values exist for individual bases; no much larger clone is one base distant. The record originates from a study of identifying expanded T cells in peripheral blood (dated by TCRdb to between 2018 and 2021). For context, the study as a whole: Separate aliquots of the same genomic DNA pool were sequenced to produce technical replicates, and four replicates were compared in pairs.

The immunoSEQ Assay, which relies on bias-controlled multiplex PCR amplification of genomic DNA, was used to profile TCRbeta CDR3 regions. Concerning the study's data processing: To quantify the absolute abundance of each unique TCRbeta CDR3 region, the sequences were collapsed and filtered. Differential abundance was assessed using a binomial (Fisher-equivalent) model and a beta-binomial model in which time-dependent variance fitted from healthy donors was added. Clones with fewer than 5 combined templates were excluded, and clones with Benjamini-Hochberg FDR below 0.01 were called differentially abundant. In the beta-binomial model, variance was expressed as a function of the total template count across the two samples, in the form v = (b*log(k)+a)^2. The table was pulled from immuneACCESS by TCRdb, which kept in-frame rearrangements only. Such tables lose some clones; where checked, under half of the loss comes from unresolved V genes, and the rest has no known cause. V and J calls and clone size are as listed in that table; D and trimming were resolved from the DNA. In all, the sample holds approximately 100,000 clones, and around nine tenths of those were seen once. The ten largest clones add up to roughly 15% of the sample.

During the collection period, no infections or other immune events were recorded for the healthy donors. Time-dependent variance in a beta-binomial model of T-cell clone differential abundance was calibrated using healthy-donor blood repertoires as a training cohort. There were 10 healthy donors in the training cohort, of whom 3 were female and 7 were male. On average the donors were 43 years old, and their ages spanned roughly 25 to 65 years. Obtained from a commercial supplier, whole blood was collected from each healthy donor at three time points set around 2 weeks apart. For immunosequencing, genomic DNA was extracted from whole blood that had not been sorted. Study-wide conclusions, independent of this receptor: Across all healthy-donor time intervals, the beta-binomial model significantly cut both the number of clones called differentially abundant and the false-positive rate. The binomial model flagged around 1.2 differentially abundant clones between technical replicates but approximately 16 over around two weeks and roughly 20 over four weeks. It was expected by the authors that biological variance in healthy repertoires might increase further over much longer intervals, such as months to years. In all healthy donors, the variance in clone template counts between samples taken roughly 14 days apart rose significantly as total template count increased.

The germline V gene encodes CDR1 KGHSH and CDR2 LQKENI. The CDR3 goes from the cysteine to the phenylalanine over 15 residues. The retained sequence is limited to the CDR3, 45 bases, with the frame set at the first base. The junction carries 12 bases between V and J, which are trimmed by 2 bases and 2 bases respectively. The sequencing sample was made of blood. This TCR was sampled from a person aged 18-70 years in good health. The chain is assembled from TRBV18 and TRBJ1-2; no D segment can be confidently identified. For the CDR3, the sequence is CASSPGLSINYGYTF. The DNA sequence is as follows: TGTGCCAGCTCACCAGGACTTTCGATCAACTATGGCTACACCTTC.